This note documents a single T cell receptor (beta chain) sequence. Its antigen is not identified. The trim removed 5 bases at V and 2 bases at J, leaving 10 bases unmatched. The germline V gene has CDR1 ENHRY and CDR2 SYGVKD. The CDR3 sequence is 16 residues long. This entry comes from a study of T cell repertoires in cytomegalovirus infection. MiXCR was run by TCRdb on the reads, yielding one entry per CDR3 protein. Among roughly 120,000 distinct CDR3 sequences listed, around 30% were seen once. The chain has TRBV10-3 and TRBJ2-3, with 7 bases fitting TRBD1. This TCR derives from a human donor in good health (CMV status not recorded). Some clones in this sample may be carry-over from other donors' samples. The material was CD8+ T cells from cultured PBMCs, obtained from culture after CMV antigen stimulation. The CDR3 DNA reads TGTGCCATCAGTCCGGGACAGAATCCAATCACAGATACGCAGTATTTT. Its protein is CAISPGQNPITDTQYF.